This T cell receptor beta chain was recorded in a study of monozygotic twins with inflammatory bowel disease. Whole-study results and caveats: No one strong IBD-associated signal or clonotype was supported.

TCRdb re-called the 5' RACE reads and shows each CDR3 protein once, DNA omitted. This sample's clone table lists under 150,000 distinct CDR3 sequences. Turning to this clonotype: Antigen specificity is unknown.

The CDR3 extends over 15 amino acids. Germline V gives CDR1 SGHNT, CDR2 YYREEE (reference sequence). Input material: blood. This chain links TRBV5-4 with TRBJ1-1. The origin of this receptor is a human donor with ulcerative colitis or Crohn's disease, or a healthy co-twin of an affected twin (not recorded which). Here the CDR3 reads CASSLSTVMGTEAFF.